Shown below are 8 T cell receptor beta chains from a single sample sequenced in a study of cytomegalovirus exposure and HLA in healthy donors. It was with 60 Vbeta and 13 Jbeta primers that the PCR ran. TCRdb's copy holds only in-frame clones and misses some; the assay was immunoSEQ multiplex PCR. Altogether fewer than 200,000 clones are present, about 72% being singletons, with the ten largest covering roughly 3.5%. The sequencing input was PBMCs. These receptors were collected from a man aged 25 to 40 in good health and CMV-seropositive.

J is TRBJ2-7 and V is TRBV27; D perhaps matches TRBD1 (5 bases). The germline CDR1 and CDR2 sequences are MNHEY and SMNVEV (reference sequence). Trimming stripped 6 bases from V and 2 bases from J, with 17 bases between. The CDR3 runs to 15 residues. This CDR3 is CASSLRGSDPYEQYF. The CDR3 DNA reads TGTGCCAGCAGCCTTAGGGGCAGTGACCCCTACGAGCAGTACTTC.

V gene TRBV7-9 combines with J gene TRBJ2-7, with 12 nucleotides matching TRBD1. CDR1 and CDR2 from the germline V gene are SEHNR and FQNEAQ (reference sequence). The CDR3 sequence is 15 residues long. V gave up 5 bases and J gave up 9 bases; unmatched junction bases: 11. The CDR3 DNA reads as TGTGCCAGCAGCCTACATACGGGACAGGGGGCGCCGCAGTACTTC. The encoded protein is CASSLHTGQGAPQYF.

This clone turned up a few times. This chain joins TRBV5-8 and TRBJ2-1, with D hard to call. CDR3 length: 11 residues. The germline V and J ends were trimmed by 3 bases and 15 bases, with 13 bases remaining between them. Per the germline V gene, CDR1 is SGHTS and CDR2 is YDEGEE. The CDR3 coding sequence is TGTGCCAGCAGCTACCCACCCAACTTGTTCTTC. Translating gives CASSYPPNLFF.

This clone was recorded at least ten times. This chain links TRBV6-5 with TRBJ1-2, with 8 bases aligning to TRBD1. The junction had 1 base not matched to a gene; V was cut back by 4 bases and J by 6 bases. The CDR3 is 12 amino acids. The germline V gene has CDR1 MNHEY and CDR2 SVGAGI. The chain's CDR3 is CASSSGGDGYTF. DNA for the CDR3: TGTGCCAGCAGTTCAGGGGGCGATGGCTACACCTTC.

The CDR3 DNA follows: TGTGCCAGCAGTCCCCCACATCCCGAGCAGTACTTC. It encodes CASSPPHPEQYF. The gene calls are TRBV28 and TRBJ2-7; no clear D. Germline V gene data show CDR1 as MDHEN and CDR2 as SYDVKM. Trimming took off 5 bases at V and 6 bases at J, with 11 bases between the two ends. The CDR3 loop spans 12 amino acids.

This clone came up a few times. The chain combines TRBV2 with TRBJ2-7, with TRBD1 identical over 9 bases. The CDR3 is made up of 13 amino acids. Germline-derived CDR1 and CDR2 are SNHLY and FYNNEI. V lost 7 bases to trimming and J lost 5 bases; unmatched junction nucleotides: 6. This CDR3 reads CASMGTGLNEQYF. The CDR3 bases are TGTGCCAGCATGGGGACAGGGTTAAACGAGCAGTACTTC.

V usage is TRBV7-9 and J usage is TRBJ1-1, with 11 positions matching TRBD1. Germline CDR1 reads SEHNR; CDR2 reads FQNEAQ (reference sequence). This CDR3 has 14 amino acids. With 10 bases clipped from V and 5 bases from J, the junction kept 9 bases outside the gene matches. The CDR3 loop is CATGTGGFGTEAFF. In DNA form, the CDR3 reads TGTGCCACCGGGACAGGGGGATTTGGGACTGAAGCTTTCTTT. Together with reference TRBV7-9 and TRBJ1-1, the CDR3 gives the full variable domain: DTGVSQNPRHKITKRGQNVTFRCDPISEHNRLYWYRQTLGQGPEFLTYFQNEAQLEKSRLLSDRFSAERPKGSFSTLEIQRTEQGDSAMYLCATGTGGFGTEAFFGQGTRLTVV.

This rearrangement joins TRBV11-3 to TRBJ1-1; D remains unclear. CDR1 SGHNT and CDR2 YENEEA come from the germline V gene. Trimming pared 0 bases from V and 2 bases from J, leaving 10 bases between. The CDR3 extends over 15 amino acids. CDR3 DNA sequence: TGTGCCAGCAGCTTAGAGGGCAAGCTCAACACTGAAGCTTTCTTT. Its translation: CASSLEGKLNTEAFF.